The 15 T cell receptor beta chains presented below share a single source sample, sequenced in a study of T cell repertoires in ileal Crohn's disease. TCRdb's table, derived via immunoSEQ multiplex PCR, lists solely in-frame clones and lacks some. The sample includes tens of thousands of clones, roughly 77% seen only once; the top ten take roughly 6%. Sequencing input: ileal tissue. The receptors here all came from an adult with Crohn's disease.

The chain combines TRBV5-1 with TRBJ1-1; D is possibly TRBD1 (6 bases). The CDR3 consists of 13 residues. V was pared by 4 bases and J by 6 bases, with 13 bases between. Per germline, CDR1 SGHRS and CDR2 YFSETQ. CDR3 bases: TGCGCCAGCAGCCCACCAAACAGGGCTGAAGCTTTCTTT. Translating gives CASSPPNRAEAFF. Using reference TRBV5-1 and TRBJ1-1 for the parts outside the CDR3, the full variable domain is KAGVTQTPRYLIKTRGQQVTLSCSPISGHRSVSWYQQTPGQGLQFLFEYFSETQRNKGNFPGRFSGRQFSNSRSEMNVSTLELGDSALYLCASSPPNRAEAFFGQGTRLTVV.

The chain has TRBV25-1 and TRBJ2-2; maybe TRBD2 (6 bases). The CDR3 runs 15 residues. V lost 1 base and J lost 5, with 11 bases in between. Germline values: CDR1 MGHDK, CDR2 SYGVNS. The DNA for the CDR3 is TGTGCCAGCAGTGAATGGAGGGGCGGTACCGGGGAGCTGTTTTTT. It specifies CASSEWRGGTGELFF. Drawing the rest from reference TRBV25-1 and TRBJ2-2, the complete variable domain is EADIYQTPRYLVIGTGKKITLECSQTMGHDKMYWYQQDPGMELHLIHYSYGVNSTEKGDLSSESTVSRIRTEHFPLTLESARPSHTSQYLCASSEWRGGTGELFFGEGSRLTVL.

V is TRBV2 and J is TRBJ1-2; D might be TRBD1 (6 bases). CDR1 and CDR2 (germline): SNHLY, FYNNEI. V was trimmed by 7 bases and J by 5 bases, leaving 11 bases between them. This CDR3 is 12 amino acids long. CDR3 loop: CASKRQDYGYTF. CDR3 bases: TGTGCCAGCAAAAGACAGGATTATGGCTACACCTTC.

CDR3 protein: CACDRDSGSTEAFF. The CDR3 DNA is TGTGCCTGCGACAGGGATTCGGGGAGCACTGAAGCTTTCTTT. The chain combines TRBV5-8 with TRBJ1-1, with 7 bases that match TRBD1. The CDR3 spans 14 residues. V shed 10 bases, J shed 4 bases, and the junction held 13 bases outside the gene matches. Germline lookup yields CDR1 SGHTS and CDR2 YDEGEE.

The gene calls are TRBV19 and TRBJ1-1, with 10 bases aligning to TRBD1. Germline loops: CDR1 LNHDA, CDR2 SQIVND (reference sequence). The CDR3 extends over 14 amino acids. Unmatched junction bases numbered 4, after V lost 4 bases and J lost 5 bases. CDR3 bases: TGTGCCAGTAGTAAGGGACAGGGGAGGACTGAAGCTTTCTTT. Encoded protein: CASSKGQGRTEAFF.

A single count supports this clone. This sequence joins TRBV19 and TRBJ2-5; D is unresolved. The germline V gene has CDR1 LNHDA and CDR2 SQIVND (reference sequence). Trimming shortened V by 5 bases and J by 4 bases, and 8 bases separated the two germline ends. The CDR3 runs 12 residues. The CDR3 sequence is CASSSRGETQYF. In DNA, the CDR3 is TGTGCCAGTAGTTCTAGAGGAGAGACCCAGTACTTC. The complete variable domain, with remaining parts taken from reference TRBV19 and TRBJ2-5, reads DGGITQSPKYLFRKEGQNVTLSCEQNLNHDAMYWYRQDPGQGLRLIYYSQIVNDFQKGDIAEGYSVSREKKESFPLTVTSAQKNPTAFYLCASSSRGETQYFGPGTRLLVL.

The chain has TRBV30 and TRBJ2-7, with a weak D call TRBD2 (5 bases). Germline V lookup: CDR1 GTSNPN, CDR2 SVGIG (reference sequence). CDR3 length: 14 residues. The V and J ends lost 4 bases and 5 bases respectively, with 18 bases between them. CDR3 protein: CAWIKYGVRHEQYF. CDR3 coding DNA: TGTGCCTGGATTAAGTACGGGGTCAGGCACGAGCAGTACTTC.

This CDR3 is CASSPDSGELFF. The CDR3 DNA reads as TGTGCCAGCAGCCCGGACTCCGGGGAGCTGTTTTTT. The chain joins TRBV7-2 to TRBJ2-2; possible D gene TRBD2, 5 bases. From germline, CDR1 is SGHTA and CDR2 FQGNSA. This CDR3 has 12 amino acids. V dropped 5 bases and J dropped 6 bases, with 7 bases sitting between them.

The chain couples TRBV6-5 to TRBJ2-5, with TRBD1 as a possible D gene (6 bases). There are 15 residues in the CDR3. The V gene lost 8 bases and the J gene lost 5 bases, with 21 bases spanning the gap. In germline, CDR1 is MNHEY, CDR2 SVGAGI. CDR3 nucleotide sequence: TGTGCCAGCTCTCCGGGACAAAACCTGGTGGAGACCCAGTACTTC. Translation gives CASSPGQNLVETQYF.

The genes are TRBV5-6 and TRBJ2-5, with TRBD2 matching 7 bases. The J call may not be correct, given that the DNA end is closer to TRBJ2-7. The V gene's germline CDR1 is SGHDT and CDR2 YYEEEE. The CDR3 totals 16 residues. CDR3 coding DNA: TGTGCCAGCAGCTTGGTCTCGGGGAGGGGCGCCTACGAGCAGTACTTC. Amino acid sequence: CASSLVSGRGAYEQYF.

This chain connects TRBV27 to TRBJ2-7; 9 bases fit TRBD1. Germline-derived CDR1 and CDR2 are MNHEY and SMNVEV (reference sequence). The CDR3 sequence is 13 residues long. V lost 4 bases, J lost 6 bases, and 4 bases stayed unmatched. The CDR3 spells CASSSWDRAEQYF. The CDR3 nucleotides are TGTGCCAGCAGTTCTTGGGACAGGGCCGAGCAGTACTTC.

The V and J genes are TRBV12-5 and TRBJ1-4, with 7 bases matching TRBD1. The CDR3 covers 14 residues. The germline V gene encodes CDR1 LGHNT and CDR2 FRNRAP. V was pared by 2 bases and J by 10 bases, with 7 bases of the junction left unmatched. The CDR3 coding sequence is TGTGCTAGTGGTTTGACCGACAGGGTCTCAAAACTGTTTTTT. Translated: CASGLTDRVSKLFF. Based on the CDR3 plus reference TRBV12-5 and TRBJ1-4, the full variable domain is DARVTQTPRHKVTEMGQEVTMRCQPILGHNTVFWYRQTMMQGLELLAYFRNRAPLDDSGMPKDRFSAEMPDATLATLKIQPSEPRDSAVYFCASGLTDRVSKLFFGSGTQLSVL.

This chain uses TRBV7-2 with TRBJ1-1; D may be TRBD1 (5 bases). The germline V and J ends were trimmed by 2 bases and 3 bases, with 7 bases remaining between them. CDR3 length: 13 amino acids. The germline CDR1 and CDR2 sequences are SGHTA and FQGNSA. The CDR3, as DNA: TGTGCCAGCAGCTTAAACAGGTACACTGAAGCTTTCTTT. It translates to CASSLNRYTEAFF.

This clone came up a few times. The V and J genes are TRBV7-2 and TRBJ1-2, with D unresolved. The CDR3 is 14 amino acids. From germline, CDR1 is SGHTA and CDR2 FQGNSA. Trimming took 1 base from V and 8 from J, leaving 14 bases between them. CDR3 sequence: CASSLERSGFGYTF. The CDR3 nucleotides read TGTGCCAGCAGCTTAGAGCGATCCGGATTCGGCTACACCTTC.

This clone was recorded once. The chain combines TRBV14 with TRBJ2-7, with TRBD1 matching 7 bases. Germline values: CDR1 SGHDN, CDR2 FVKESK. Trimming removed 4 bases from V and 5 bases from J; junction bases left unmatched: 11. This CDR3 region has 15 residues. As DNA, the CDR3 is TGTGCCAGCAGCCCCCCCGCCAGGGGGACGAACGAGCAGTACTTC. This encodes CASSPPARGTNEQYF. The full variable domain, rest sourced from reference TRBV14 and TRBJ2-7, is EAGVTQFPSHSVIEKGQTVTLRCDPISGHDNLYWYRRVMGKEIKFLLHFVKESKQDESGMPNNRFLAERTGGTYSTLKVQPAELEDSGVYFCASSPPARGTNEQYFGPGTRLTVT.